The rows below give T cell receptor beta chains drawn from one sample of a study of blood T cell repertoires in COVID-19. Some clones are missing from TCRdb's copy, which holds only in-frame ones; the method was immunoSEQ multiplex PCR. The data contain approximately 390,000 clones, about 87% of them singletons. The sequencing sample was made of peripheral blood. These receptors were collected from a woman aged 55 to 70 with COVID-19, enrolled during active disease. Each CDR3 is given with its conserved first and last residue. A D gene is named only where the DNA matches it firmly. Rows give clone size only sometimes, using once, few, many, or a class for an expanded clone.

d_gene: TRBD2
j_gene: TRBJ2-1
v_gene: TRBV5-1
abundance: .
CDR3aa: CASSPLAGGYNEQFF
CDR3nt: TGCGCCAGCAGCCCTCTAGCGGGGGGGTACAATGAGCAGTTCTTC

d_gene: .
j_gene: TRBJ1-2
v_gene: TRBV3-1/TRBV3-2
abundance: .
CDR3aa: CASSHREGYDGYTF
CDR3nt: TGTGCCAGCAGCCACAGGGAGGGTTACGATGGCTACACCTTC

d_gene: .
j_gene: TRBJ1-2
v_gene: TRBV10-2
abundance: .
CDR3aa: CASSEWEDYGYTF
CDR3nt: TGCGCCAGCAGTGAGTGGGAGGACTATGGCTACACCTTC

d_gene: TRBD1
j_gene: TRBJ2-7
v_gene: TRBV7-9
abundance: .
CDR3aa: CASSQTRQGARYEQYF
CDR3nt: TGTGCCAGCAGCCAGACCAGACAGGGGGCTAGGTACGAGCAGTACTTC

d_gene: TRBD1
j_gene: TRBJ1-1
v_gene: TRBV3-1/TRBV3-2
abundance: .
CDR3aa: CASSQRTGTTEAFF
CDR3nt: TGTGCCAGCAGCCAGCGGACAGGGACCACTGAAGCTTTCTTT

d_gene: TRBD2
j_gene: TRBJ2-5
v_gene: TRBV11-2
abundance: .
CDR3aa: CASSLDTGGREETQYF
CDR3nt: TGTGCCAGCAGCTTAGATACGGGGGGAAGGGAAGAGACCCAGTACTTC

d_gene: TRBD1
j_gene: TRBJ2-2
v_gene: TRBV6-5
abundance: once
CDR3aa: CASSRDRGTGELFF
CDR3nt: TGTGCCAGCAGTCGGGACAGGGGAACCGGGGAGCTGTTTTTT

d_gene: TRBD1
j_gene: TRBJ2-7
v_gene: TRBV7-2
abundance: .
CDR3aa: CASSFRTGEYEQYF
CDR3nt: TGTGCCAGCAGCTTCCGGACAGGGGAGTACGAGCAGTACTTC

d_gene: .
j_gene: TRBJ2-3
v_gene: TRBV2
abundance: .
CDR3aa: CASRARDTYTDTQYF
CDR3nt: TGTGCCAGCAGGGCCCGGGACACATACACAGATACGCAGTATTTT

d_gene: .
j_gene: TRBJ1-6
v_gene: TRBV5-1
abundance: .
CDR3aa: CASSLEPTANNSPLHF
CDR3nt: TGCGCCAGCTCGTTGGAACCGACAGCGAATAATTCACCCCTCCACTTT

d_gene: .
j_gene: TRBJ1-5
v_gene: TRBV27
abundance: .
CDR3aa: CASSTRGEGDQPQHF
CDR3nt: TGTGCCAGCAGTACTCGGGGGGAAGGGGATCAGCCCCAGCATTTT

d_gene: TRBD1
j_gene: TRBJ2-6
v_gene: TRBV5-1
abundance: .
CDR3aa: CASSLGLQGSSGANVLTF
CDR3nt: TGCGCCAGCAGCTTGGGTTTACAGGGGAGCTCTGGGGCCAACGTCCTGACTTTC

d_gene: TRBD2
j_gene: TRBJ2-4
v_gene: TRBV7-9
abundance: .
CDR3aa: CASSLYGEGAKNIQYF
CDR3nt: TGTGCCAGCAGCTTATACGGGGAGGGGGCCAAAAACATTCAGTACTTC

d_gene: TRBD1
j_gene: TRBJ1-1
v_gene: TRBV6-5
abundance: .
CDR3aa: CASTEDRDTEAFF
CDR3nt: TGTGCCAGCACCGAAGACAGGGACACTGAAGCTTTCTTT

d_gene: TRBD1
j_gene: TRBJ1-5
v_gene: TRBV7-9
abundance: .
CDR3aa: CASSSDRAVGQPQHF
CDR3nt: TGTGCCAGCAGCTCAGACAGGGCGGTTGGTCAGCCCCAGCATTTT

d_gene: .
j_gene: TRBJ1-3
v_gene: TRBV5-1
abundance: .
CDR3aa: CASSPEVGNTIYF
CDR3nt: TGCGCCAGCAGCCCTGAGGTTGGAAACACCATATATTTT

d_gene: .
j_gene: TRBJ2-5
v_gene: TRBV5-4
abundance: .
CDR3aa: CASSSPTGLGTQYF
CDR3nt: TGTGCCAGCAGCTCTCCGACCGGACTCGGGACCCAGTACTTC

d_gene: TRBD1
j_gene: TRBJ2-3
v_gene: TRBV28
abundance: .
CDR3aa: CASRSGQAITDTQYF
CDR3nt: TGTGCCAGCAGGTCGGGACAGGCAATCACAGATACGCAGTATTTT

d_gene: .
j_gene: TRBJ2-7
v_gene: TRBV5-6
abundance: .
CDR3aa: CASSWTANSYEQYF
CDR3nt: TGTGCCAGCTCGTGGACAGCAAACTCCTACGAGCAGTACTTC

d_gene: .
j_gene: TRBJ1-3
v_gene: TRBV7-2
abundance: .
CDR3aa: CASSLEAGTGNTIYF
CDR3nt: TGTGCCAGCAGCTTAGAAGCAGGGACTGGAAACACCATATATTTT

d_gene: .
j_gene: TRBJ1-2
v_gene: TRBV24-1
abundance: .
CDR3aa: CATSDPGLGHGYTF
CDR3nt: TGTGCCACCAGTGATCCAGGGTTAGGGCATGGCTACACCTTC

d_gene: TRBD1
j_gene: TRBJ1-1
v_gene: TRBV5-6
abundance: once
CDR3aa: CASSPPGQDRSAAFF
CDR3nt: TGTGCCAGCAGCCCCCCCGGGCAGGACAGGTCGGCAGCTTTCTTT

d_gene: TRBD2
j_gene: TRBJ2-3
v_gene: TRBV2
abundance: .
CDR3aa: CAIRDSGGFRDTQYF
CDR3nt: TGTGCCATCCGGGATAGCGGGGGTTTTAGAGATACGCAGTATTTT

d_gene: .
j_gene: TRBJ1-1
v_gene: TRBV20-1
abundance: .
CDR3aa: CSASSRGRNTEAFF
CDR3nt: TGCAGTGCTAGTAGTCGGGGGAGAAACACTGAAGCTTTCTTT

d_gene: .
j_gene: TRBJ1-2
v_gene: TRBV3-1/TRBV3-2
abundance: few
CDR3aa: CASSRPGHYGYTF
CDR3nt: TGTGCCAGCAGCCGTCCAGGCCACTATGGCTACACCTTC

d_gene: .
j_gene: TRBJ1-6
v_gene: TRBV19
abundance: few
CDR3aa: CATSTVLNSPLHF
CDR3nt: TGTGCCACCTCGACAGTACTCAATTCACCCCTCCACTTT

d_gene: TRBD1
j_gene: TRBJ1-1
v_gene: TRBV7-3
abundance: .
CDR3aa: CASSFWTGIRTEAFF
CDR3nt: TGTGCCAGCAGCTTCTGGACAGGGATAAGGACTGAAGCTTTCTTT